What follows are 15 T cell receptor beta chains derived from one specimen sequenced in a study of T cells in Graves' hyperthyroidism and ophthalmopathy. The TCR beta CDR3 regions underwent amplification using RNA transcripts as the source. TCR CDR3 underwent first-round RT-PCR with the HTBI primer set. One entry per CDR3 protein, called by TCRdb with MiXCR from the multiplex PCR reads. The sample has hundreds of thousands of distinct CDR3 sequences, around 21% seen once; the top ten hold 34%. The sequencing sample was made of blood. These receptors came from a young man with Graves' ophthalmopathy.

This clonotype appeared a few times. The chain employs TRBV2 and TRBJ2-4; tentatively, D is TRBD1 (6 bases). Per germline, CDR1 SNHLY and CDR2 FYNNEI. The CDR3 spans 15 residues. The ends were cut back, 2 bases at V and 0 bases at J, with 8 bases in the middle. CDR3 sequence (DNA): TGTGCCAGCAGTGAAAAGGGGGTAGCCAAAAACATTCAGTACTTC. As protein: CASSEKGVAKNIQYF.

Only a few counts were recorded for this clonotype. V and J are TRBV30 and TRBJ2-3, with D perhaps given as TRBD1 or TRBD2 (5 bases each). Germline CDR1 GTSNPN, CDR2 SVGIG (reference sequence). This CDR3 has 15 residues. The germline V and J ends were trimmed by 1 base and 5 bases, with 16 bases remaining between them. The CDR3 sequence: CAWSGRGKSIDTQYF. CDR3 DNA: TGTGCCTGGAGTGGACGGGGCAAGAGTATAGATACGCAGTATTTT.

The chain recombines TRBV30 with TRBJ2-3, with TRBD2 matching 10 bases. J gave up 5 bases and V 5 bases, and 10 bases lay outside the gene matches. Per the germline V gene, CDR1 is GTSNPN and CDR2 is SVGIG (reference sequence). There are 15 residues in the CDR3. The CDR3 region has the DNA TGTGCCTGGGGTGAAGCGGGAGGGCCGAGAGATACGCAGTATTTT. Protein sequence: CAWGEAGGPRDTQYF.

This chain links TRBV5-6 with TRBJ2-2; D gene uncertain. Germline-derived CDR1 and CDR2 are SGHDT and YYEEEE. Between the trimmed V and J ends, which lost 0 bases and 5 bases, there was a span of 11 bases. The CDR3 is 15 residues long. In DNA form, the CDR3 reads TGTGCCAGCAGCTTGGGGGCGGTAGGAACCGGGGAGCTGTTTTTT. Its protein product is CASSLGAVGTGELFF.

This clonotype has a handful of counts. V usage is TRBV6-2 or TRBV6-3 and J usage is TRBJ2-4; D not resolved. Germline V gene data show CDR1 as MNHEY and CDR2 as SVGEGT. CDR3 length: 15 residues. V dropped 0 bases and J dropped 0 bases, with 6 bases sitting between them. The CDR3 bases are TGTGCCAGCAGTTACTCGGGCGGAGCCAAAAACATTCAGTACTTC. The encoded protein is CASSYSGGAKNIQYF.

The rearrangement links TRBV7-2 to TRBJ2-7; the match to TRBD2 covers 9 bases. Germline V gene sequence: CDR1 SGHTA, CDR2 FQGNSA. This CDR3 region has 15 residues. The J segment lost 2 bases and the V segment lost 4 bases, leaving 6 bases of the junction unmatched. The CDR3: CASSSTAGGPYEQYF. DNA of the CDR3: TGTGCCAGCAGCTCTACAGCGGGAGGTCCCTACGAGCAGTACTTC.

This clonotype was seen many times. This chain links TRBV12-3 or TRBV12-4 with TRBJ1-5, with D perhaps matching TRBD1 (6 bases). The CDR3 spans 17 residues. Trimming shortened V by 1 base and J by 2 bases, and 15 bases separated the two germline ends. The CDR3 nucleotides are TGTGCCAGCAGTTTAGAGGCCTACAGGGTTGGCAATCAGCCCCAGCATTTT. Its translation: CASSLEAYRVGNQPQHF.

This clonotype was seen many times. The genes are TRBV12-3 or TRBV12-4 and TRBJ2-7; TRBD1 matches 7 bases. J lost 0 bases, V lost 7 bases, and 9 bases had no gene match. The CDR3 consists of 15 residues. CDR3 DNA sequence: TGTGCCAGCACCCTTCAGGGACAGAACTCCTACGAGCAGTACTTC. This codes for CASTLQGQNSYEQYF.

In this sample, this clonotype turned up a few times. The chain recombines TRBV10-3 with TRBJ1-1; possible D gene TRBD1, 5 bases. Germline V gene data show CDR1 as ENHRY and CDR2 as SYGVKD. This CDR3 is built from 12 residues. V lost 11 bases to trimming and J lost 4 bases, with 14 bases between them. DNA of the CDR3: TGTGCCGGAAGATCGGGGGGCACTGAAGCTTTCTTT. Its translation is CAGRSGGTEAFF.

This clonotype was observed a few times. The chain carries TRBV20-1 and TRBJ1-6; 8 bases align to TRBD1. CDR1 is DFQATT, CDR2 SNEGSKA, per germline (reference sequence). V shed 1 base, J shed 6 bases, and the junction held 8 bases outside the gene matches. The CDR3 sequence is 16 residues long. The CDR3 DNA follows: TGCAGTGCTAGAGTGGGGACAGGCGTTCCTAATTCACCCCTCCACTTT. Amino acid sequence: CSARVGTGVPNSPLHF.

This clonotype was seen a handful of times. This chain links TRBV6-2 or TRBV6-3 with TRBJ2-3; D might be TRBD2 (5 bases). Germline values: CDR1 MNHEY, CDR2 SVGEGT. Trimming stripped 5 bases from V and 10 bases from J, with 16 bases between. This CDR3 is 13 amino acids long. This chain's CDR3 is CASSVPTMGAQYF. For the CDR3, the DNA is TGTGCCAGCAGTGTCCCGACCATGGGAGCGCAGTATTTT.

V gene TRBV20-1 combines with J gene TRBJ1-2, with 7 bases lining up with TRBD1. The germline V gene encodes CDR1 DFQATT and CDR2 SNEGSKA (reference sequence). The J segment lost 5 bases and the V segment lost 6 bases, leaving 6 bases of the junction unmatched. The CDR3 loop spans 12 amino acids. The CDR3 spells CSAGTERYGYTF. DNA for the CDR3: TGCAGTGCGGGGACAGAGAGATATGGCTACACCTTC.

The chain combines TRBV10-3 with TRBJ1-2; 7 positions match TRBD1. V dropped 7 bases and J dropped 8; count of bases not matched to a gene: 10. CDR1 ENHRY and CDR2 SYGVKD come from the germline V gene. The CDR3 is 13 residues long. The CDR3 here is CAINRGQTEGYTF. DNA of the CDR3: TGTGCCATCAACCGGGGACAGACAGAGGGCTACACCTTC.

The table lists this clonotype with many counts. CDR3 sequence (DNA): TGTGCCAGCGGTAGTGGGGGGATTATCAATGAGCAGTTCTTC. It translates to CASGSGGIINEQFF. This chain joins TRBV6-2 or TRBV6-3 and TRBJ2-1; tentative D call: TRBD2 (6 bases). Looked up from germline, CDR1 is MNHEY and CDR2 is SVGEGT. Trimming removed 8 bases at V and 6 bases at J, with 17 bases between. CDR3 length equals 14 residues.

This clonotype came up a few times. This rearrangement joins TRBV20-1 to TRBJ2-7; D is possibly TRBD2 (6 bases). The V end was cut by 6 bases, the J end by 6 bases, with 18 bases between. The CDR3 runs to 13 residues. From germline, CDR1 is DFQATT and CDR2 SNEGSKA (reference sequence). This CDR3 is CSAPKTSESEQYF. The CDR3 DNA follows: TGCAGTGCCCCGAAGACTAGTGAAAGCGAGCAGTACTTC.